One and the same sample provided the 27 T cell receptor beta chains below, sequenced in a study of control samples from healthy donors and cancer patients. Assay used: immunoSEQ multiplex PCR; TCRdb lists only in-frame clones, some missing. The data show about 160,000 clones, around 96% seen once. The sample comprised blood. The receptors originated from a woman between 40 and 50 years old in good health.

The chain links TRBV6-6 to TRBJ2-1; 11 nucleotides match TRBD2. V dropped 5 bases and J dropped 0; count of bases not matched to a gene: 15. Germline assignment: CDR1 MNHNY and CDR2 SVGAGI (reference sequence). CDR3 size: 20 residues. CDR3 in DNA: TGTGCCAGCAGTCCGAACGTTATTAGCGGGAGGGGCGGCTCCTACAATGAGCAGTTCTTC. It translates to CASSPNVISGRGGSYNEQFF.

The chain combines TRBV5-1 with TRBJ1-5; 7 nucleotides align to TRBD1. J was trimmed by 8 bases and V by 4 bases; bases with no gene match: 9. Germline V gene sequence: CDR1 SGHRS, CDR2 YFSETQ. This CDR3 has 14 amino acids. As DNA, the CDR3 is TGCGCCAGCAGCCCGGGACAGCCCGCCGAGCCCCAGCATTTT. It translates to CASSPGQPAEPQHF.

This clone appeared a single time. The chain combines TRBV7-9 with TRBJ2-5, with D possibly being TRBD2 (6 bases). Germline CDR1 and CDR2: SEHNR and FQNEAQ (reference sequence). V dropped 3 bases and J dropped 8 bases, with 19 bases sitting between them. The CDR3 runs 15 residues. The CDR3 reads CASSLGLLKESTQYF. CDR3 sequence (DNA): TGTGCCAGCAGCTTGGGACTCCTTAAGGAGAGTACCCAGTACTTC.

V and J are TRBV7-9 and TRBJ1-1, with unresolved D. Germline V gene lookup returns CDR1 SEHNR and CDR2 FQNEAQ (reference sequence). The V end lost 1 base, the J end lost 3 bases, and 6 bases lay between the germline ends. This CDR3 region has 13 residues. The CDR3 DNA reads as TGTGCCAGCAGCTTAGTTGGAGACACTGAAGCTTTCTTT. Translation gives CASSLVGDTEAFF. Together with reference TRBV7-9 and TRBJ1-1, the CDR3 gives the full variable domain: DTGVSQNPRHKITKRGQNVTFRCDPISEHNRLYWYRQTLGQGPEFLTYFQNEAQLEKSRLLSDRFSAERPKGSFSTLEIQRTEQGDSAMYLCASSLVGDTEAFFGQGTRLTVV.

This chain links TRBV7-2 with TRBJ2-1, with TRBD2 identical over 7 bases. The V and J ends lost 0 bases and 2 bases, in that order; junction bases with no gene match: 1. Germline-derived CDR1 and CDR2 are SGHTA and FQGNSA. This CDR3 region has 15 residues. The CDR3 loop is CASSLAAGAYNEQFF. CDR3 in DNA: TGTGCCAGCAGCTTAGCGGCGGGAGCCTACAATGAGCAGTTCTTC.

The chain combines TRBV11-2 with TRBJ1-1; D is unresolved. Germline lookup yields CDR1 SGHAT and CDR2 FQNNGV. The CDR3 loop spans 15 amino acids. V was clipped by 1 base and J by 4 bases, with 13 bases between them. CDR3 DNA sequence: TGTGCCAGCAGCTTAGCCCTATGGGGTAGCACTGAAGCTTTCTTT. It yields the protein CASSLALWGSTEAFF. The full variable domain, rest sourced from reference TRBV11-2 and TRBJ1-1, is EAGVAQSPRYKIIEKRQSVAFWCNPISGHATLYWYQQILGQGPKLLIQFQNNGVVDDSQLPKDRFSAERLKGVDSTLKIQPAKLEDSAVYLCASSLALWGSTEAFFGQGTRLTVV.

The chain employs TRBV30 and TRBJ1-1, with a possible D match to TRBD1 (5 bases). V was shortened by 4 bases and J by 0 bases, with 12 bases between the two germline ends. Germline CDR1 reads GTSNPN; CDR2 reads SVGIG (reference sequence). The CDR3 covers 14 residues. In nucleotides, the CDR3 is TGTGCCTGGATGACGGGACGACTGAACACTGAAGCTTTCTTT. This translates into CAWMTGRLNTEAFF. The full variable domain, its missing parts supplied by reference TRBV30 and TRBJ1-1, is SQTIHQWPATLVQPVGSPLSLECTVEGTSNPNLYWYRQAAGRGLQLLFYSVGIGQISSEVPQNLSASRPQDRQFILSSKKLLLSDSGFYLCAWMTGRLNTEAFFGQGTRLTVV.

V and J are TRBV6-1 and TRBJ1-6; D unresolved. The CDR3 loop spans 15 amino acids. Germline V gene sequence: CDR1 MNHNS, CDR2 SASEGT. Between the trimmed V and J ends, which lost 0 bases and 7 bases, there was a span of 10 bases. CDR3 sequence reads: CASSEAYGRNSPLHF. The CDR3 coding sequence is TGTGCCAGCAGTGAAGCGTACGGGAGAAATTCACCCCTCCACTTT.

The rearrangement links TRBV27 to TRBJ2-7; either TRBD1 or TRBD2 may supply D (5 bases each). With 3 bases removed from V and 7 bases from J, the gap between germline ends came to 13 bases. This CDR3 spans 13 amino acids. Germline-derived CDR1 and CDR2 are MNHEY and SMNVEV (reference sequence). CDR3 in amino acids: CASSLGPSGEQYF. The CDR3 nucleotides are TGTGCCAGCAGTTTGGGACCCTCCGGGGAGCAGTACTTC.

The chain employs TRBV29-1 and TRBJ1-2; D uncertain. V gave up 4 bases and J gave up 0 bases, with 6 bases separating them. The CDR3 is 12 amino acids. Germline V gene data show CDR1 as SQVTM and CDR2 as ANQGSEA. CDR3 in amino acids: CSVVRANYGYTF. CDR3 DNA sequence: TGCAGCGTTGTAAGAGCTAACTATGGCTACACCTTC.

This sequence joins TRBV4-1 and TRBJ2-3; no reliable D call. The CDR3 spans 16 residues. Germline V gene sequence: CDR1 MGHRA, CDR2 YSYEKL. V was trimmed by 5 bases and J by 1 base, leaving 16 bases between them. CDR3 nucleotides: TGCGCCAGCAGCGACCATACACAAGCTGGCACAGATACGCAGTATTTT. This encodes CASSDHTQAGTDTQYF.

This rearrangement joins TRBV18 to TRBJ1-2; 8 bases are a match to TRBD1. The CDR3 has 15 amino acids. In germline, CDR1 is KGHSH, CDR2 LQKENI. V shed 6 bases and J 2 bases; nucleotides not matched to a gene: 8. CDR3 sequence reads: CASSGDRGSNYGYTF. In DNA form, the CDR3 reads TGTGCCAGCTCGGGTGACAGGGGTTCGAACTATGGCTACACCTTC. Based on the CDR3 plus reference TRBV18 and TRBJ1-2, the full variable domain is NAGVMQNPRHLVRRRGQEARLRCSPMKGHSHVYWYRQLPEEGLKFMVYLQKENIIDESGMPKERFSAEFPKEGPSILRIQQVVRGDSAAYFCASSGDRGSNYGYTFGSGTRLTVV.

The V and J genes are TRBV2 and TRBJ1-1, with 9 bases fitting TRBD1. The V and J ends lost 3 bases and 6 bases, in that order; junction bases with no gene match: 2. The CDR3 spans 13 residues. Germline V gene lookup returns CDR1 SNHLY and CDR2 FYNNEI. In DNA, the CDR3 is TGTGCCAGCAGTGACAACAGGGGGCCTGAAGCTTTCTTT. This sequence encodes CASSDNRGPEAFF. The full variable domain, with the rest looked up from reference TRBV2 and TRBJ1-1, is EPEVTQTPSHQVTQMGQEVILRCVPISNHLYFYWYRQILGQKVEFLVSFYNNEISEKSEIFDDQFSVERPDGSNFTLKIRSTKLEDSAMYFCASSDNRGPEAFFGQGTRLTVV.

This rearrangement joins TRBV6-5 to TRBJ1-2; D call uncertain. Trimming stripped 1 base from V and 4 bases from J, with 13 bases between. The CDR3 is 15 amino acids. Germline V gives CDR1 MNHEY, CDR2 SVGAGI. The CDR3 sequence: CASSYYQTDVYGYTF. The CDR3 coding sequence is TGTGCCAGCAGTTACTACCAAACCGACGTCTATGGCTACACCTTC.

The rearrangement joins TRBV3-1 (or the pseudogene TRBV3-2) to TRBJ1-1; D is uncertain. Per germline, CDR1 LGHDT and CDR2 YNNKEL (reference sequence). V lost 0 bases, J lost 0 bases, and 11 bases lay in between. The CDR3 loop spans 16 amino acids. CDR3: CASSQDFGRLNTEAFF. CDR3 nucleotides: TGTGCCAGCAGCCAAGATTTCGGCAGACTGAACACTGAAGCTTTCTTT.

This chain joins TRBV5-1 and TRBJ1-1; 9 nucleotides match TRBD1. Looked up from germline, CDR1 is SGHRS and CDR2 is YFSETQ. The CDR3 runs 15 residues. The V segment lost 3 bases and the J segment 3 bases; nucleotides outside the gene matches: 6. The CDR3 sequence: CASSSGQGGHTEAFF. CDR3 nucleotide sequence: TGCGCCAGCAGCTCGGGACAGGGAGGTCACACTGAAGCTTTCTTT.

The CDR3 nucleotides are TGTGCCAGTATTGAACACCCGAACACTGAAGCTTTCTTT. It yields the protein CASIEHPNTEAFF. V usage is TRBV19 and J usage is TRBJ1-1, with unresolved D. V lost 7 bases to trimming and J lost 1 base, with 10 bases between them. Looked up from germline, CDR1 is LNHDA and CDR2 is SQIVND (reference sequence). The CDR3 runs 13 residues.

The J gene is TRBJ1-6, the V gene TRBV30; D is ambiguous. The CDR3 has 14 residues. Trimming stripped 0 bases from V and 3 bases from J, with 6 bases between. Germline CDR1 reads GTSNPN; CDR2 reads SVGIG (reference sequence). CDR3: CAWSVHSYNSPLHF. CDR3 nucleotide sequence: TGTGCCTGGAGTGTACACAGCTATAATTCACCCCTCCACTTT.

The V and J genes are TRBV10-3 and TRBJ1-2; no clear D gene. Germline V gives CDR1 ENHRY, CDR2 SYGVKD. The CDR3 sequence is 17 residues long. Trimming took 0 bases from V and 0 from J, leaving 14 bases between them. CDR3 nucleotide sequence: TGTGCCATCAGTGAGTCGACCCGGCCGTCACCTAACTATGGCTACACCTTC. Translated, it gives CAISESTRPSPNYGYTF.

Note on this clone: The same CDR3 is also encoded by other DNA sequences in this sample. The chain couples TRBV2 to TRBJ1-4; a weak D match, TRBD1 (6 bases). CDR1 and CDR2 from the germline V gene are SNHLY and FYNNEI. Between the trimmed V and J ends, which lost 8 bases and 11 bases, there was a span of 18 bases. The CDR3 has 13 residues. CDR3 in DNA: TGTGCCAGCGGGGGGGTGGAGGGGGGGAAACTGTTTTTT. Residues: CASGGVEGGKLFF.

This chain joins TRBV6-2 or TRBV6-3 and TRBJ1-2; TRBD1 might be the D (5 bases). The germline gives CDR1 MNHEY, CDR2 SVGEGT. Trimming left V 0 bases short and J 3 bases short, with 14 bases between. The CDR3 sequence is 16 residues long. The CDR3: CASSYSMTTGHYGYTF. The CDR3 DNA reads TGTGCCAGCAGTTACTCGATGACCACGGGGCACTATGGCTACACCTTC.

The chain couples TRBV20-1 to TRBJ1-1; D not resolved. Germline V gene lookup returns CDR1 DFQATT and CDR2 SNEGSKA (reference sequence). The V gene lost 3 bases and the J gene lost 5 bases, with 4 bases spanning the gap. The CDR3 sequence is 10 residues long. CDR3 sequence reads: CSARGTEAFF. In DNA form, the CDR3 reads TGCAGTGCTAGGGGAACTGAAGCTTTCTTT.

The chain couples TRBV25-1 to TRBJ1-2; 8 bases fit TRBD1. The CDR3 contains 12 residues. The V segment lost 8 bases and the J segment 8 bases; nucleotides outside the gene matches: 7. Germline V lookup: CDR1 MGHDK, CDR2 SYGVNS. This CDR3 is CASSSGGGGYTF. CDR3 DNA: TGTGCCAGCTCCTCAGGGGGCGGAGGCTACACCTTC.

CDR3 in DNA: TGCGCCAGCAGCTTGGAGAGGGTCGGCAACACCATATATTTT. Its translation is CASSLERVGNTIYF. J is TRBJ1-3 and V is TRBV5-1; the D is unclear. The CDR3 loop spans 14 amino acids. Germline-derived CDR1 and CDR2 are SGHRS and YFSETQ. V lost 0 bases and J 7 bases, leaving 11 bases between the germline ends.

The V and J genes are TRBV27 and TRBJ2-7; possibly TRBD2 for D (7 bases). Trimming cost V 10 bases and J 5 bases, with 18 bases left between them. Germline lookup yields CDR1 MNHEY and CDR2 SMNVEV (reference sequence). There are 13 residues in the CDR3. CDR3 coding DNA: TGTGCCACCCGAAAGAGGGGGAGGGACGAGCAGTACTTC. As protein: CATRKRGRDEQYF.

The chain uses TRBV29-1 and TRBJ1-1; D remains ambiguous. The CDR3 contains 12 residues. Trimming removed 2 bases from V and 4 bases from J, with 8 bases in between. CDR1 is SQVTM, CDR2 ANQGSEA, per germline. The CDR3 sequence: CSVERVSTEAFF. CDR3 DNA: TGCAGCGTTGAAAGGGTTAGCACTGAAGCTTTCTTT.

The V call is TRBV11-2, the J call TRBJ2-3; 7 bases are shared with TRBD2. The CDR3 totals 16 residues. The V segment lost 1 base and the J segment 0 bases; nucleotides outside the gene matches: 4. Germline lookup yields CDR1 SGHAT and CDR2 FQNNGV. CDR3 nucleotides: TGTGCCAGCAGCTTAGTAATAGCGGGCAGCACAGATACGCAGTATTTT. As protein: CASSLVIAGSTDTQYF.